Given below is one T cell receptor (beta chain) in context. What it recognizes is unknown. This CDR3 region has 14 residues. Deletions cut 0 bases from V and 0 bases from J, with 6 bases between. The germline gives CDR1 SGHNT, CDR2 YYREEE (reference sequence). The source of the sample is a study of vaccination and CD4 T cells after COVID-19. Overall study context: Overlapping peptides covering the spike proteins of SARS-CoV-2, HCoV-NL63, HCoV-OC43 and HCoV-229E were added to stimulate cells.

Cultured CD4+ T cells had their DNA profiled by the Oncomine TCR Beta short-read assay. Using the QIAamp micro DNA kit, genomic DNA was extracted from the CD4+ T cells that had been cultured. One entry per CDR3 protein, called by TCRdb with MiXCR from the PCR reads. Among more than 15,000 distinct CDR3 sequences listed, 55% were seen once. Treatment indicated: roughly 10-day PBMC culture with coronavirus spike peptide pools or control peptides (ViraFEST assay). ViraFEST enlarged antigen-specific T cell populations with peptide pools and afterwards sequenced TCRs. Replacement of half the medium with fresh IL-2 medium took place on days 3 and 7.

Specimen: CD4+ T cells from blood, cultured in vitro. This sequence originates from a human donor who had recovered from COVID-19. The chain links TRBV5-4 to TRBJ2-5, with D possibly being TRBD1 (6 bases). The chain's CDR3 is CASSLGDNQETQYF. In DNA form, the CDR3 reads TGTGCCAGCAGCTTGGGGGACAACCAAGAGACCCAGTACTTC.